The 5 T cell receptor beta chains given below trace back to one sample, sequenced in a study of post-analysis software for immune sequencing data. Researchers reported that TCR beta cDNA libraries carried unique molecular identifiers. TCRdb redid the calling of the PCR reads with MiXCR, one entry per CDR3 protein. Counted here are about 820,000 distinct CDR3 sequences, 53% occurring once; the ten biggest clones make up 4.6%. The study's findings and limits: The study found TRBV5-6, TRBV5-1 and TRBV20-1 among several TRBV segments more frequent in patients than controls.

For these receptors, no antigen is known. Material: blood. The receptors derive from a girl between 5 and 17 years old with multiple sclerosis.

The genes are TRBV19 and TRBJ2-7; D gene unclear. The V end lost 3 bases, the J end lost 2 bases, and 11 bases lay between the germline ends. This CDR3 spans 14 amino acids. Germline V gene lookup returns CDR1 LNHDA and CDR2 SQIVND (reference sequence). CDR3 amino acids: CASSIVGTPYEQYF. The DNA of the CDR3 is TGTGCCAGTAGTATCGTCGGCACCCCCTACGAGCAGTACTTC. The full variable domain, with the rest looked up from reference TRBV19 and TRBJ2-7, is DGGITQSPKYLFRKEGQNVTLSCEQNLNHDAMYWYRQDPGQGLRLIYYSQIVNDFQKGDIAEGYSVSREKKESFPLTVTSAQKNPTAFYLCASSIVGTPYEQYFGPGTRLTVT.

The rearrangement joins TRBV4-1 to TRBJ2-1; a weak D match, TRBD2 (7 bases). Trimming shortened V by 0 bases and J by 6 bases, and 21 bases separated the two germline ends. CDR1 and CDR2 from the germline V gene are MGHRA and YSYEKL. The CDR3 runs to 18 residues. This CDR3 reads CASSQDNKGGRRVNEQFF. As DNA, the CDR3 is TGCGCCAGCAGCCAAGATAACAAGGGGGGGCGTCGGGTCAATGAGCAGTTCTTC.

This chain connects TRBV29-1 to TRBJ2-7; tentatively, D is TRBD1 or TRBD2 (5 bases each). The CDR3 is made up of 15 amino acids. Looked up from germline, CDR1 is SQVTM and CDR2 is ANQGSEA. V was trimmed by 2 bases and J by 0 bases, leaving 14 bases between them. CDR3: CSVESTAGTSYEQYF. CDR3 DNA sequence: TGCAGCGTTGAATCTACCGCCGGGACCTCCTACGAGCAGTACTTC.

V gene TRBV12-3 or TRBV12-4 combines with J gene TRBJ2-3, with D possibly being TRBD2 (6 bases). V dropped 6 bases and J dropped 2 bases, with 18 bases sitting between them. The CDR3 spans 16 residues. DNA of the CDR3: TGTGCCAGCAGCCTGGGACTCCAATCCTACACAGATACGCAGTATTTT. The encoded protein is CASSLGLQSYTDTQYF.

This clonotype turned up a few times. This chain joins TRBV29-1 and TRBJ2-1; 7 nucleotides align to TRBD2. CDR3 length: 14 residues. V lost 7 bases to trimming and J lost 4 bases; unmatched junction nucleotides: 10. CDR1 SQVTM and CDR2 ANQGSEA come from the germline V gene. The CDR3 sequence is CSARTLGGYNEQFF. In nucleotides, the CDR3 is TGCAGCGCACGGACTCTGGGGGGGTACAATGAGCAGTTCTTC.